The sample holds many counts of the clone carrying this T cell receptor (beta chain). Trimming removed 3 bases from V and 3 bases from J, with 11 bases in between. Germline V gives CDR1 MNHEY, CDR2 SMNVEV (reference sequence). This CDR3 region has 14 residues. TCRdb ran MiXCR on the 5' RACE reads and lists one entry per CDR3 protein. The table lists 180,000 or so distinct CDR3 sequences, roughly 11% of them singletons. This specimen belongs to a study of CD8 T cells in ankylosing spondylitis. The receptor was isolated from a male donor with ankylosing spondylitis or in good health (not recorded which). The sample comprised blood, either unsorted or a sorted T cell fraction (not recorded which). The chain combines TRBV27 with TRBJ2-5; TRBD1 or TRBD2 may be the D gene (5 bases each). The CDR3 sequence is CASSFLGREETQYF. The DNA of the CDR3 is TGTGCCAGCAGTTTTTTGGGACGCGAAGAGACCCAGTACTTC.